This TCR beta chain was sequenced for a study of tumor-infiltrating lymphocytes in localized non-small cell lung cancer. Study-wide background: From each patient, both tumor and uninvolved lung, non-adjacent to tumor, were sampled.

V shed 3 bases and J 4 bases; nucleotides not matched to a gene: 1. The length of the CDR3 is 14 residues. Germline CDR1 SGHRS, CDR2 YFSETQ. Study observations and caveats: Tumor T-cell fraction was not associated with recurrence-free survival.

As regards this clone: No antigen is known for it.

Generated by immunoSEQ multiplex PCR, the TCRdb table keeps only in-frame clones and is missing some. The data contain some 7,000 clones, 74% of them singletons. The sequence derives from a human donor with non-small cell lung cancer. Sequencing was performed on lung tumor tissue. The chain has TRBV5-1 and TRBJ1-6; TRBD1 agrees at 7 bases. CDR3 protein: CASSSGQYNSPLHF. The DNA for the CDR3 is TGCGCCAGCAGCTCGGGACAGTATAATTCACCCCTCCACTTT.